The next 27 T cell receptor beta chains were all read from a single sample in a study of T cells in Graves' hyperthyroidism and ophthalmopathy. RNA transcripts gave rise to amplified TCR beta CDR3 regions. TCR CDR3 regions were first amplified by RT-PCR with HTBI primers. One entry per CDR3 protein results from TCRdb running MiXCR on the multiplex PCR reads. The sample includes fewer than 400,000 distinct CDR3 sequences, 15% to 18% of them seen just once. The sample comprised blood. The origin of the receptors is a woman between 18 and 29 years old with Graves' hyperthyroidism that later progressed to Graves' ophthalmopathy.

The table lists this clonotype with many counts. This chain links TRBV11-2 with TRBJ2-7, with a weak D call TRBD1 (6 bases). CDR3 length: 14 amino acids. V lost 6 bases and J 3 bases, leaving 15 bases between the germline ends. Germline V gives CDR1 SGHAT, CDR2 FQNNGV. CDR3 in DNA: TGTGCCAGCAGAAAGATCAGGGGTTTCTACGAGCAGTACTTC. Translating it yields CASRKIRGFYEQYF.

This clonotype was picked up many times. V is TRBV10-2 and J is TRBJ1-5; 8 bases are a match to TRBD1. Germline-derived CDR1 and CDR2 are WSHSY and SAAADI. The CDR3 runs to 15 residues. J was trimmed by 2 bases and V by 5 bases; bases with no gene match: 5. The CDR3 reads CASSSGQAGNQPQHF. The CDR3 nucleotides are TGCGCCAGCAGTTCGGGACAGGCAGGCAATCAGCCCCAGCATTTT.

This chain's CDR3 is CASTPGQGGAGELFF. CDR3 sequence (DNA): TGTGCCAGCACCCCTGGACAGGGTGGGGCCGGGGAGCTGTTTTTT. The rearrangement joins TRBV27 to TRBJ2-2; TRBD1 matches at 8 bases. The V segment lost 7 bases and the J segment 6 bases; nucleotides outside the gene matches: 10. Germline V lookup: CDR1 MNHEY, CDR2 SMNVEV (reference sequence). The CDR3 has 15 amino acids.

V and J are TRBV20-1 and TRBJ2-2; TRBD2 aligns across 8 bases. This CDR3 spans 14 amino acids. CDR1 and CDR2 (germline): DFQATT, SNEGSKA (reference sequence). The ends lost 3 bases at V and 3 bases at J; junction bases unmatched: 3. Here the CDR3 DNA reads TGCAGTGCTAGGATAGCGGGACACACCGGGGAGCTGTTTTTT. Translation: CSARIAGHTGELFF.

This clonotype was found many times. The chain combines TRBV7-6 with TRBJ2-1, with no clear D. The V gene's germline CDR1 is SGHVS and CDR2 FNYEAQ. The CDR3 has 13 residues. Trimming stripped 6 bases from V and 8 bases from J, with 14 bases between. CDR3 sequence reads: CASRKVRSHEQFF. The CDR3 nucleotides are TGTGCCAGCAGGAAGGTACGGAGCCATGAGCAGTTCTTC. Drawing the rest from reference TRBV7-6 and TRBJ2-1, the complete variable domain is GAGVSQSPRYKVTKRGQDVALRCDPISGHVSLYWYRQALGQGPEFLTYFNYEAQQDKSGLPNDRFSAERPEGSISTLTIQRTEQRDSAMYRCASRKVRSHEQFFGPGTRLTVL.

The chain is built from TRBV19 and TRBJ1-5; TRBD1 agrees at 10 bases. Germline-derived CDR1 and CDR2 are LNHDA and SQIVND (reference sequence). This CDR3 contains 12 residues. V shed 9 bases and J 7 bases; nucleotides not matched to a gene: 3. DNA of the CDR3: TGTGCCAGCAGGGGACAGGGGCAGCCCCAGCATTTT. This sequence encodes CASRGQGQPQHF.

This clonotype was seen ten or more times. This chain joins TRBV28 and TRBJ1-5, with D perhaps matching TRBD1 (6 bases). The CDR3 is 15 amino acids. The V gene lost 5 bases and the J gene lost 7 bases, with 18 bases spanning the gap. Germline V gene lookup returns CDR1 MDHEN and CDR2 SYDVKM. The CDR3 loop is CASSGRGGGNQPQHF. The CDR3, as DNA: TGTGCCAGCAGTGGCAGGGGCGGGGGAAACCAGCCCCAGCATTTT. Drawing the rest from reference TRBV28 and TRBJ1-5, the complete variable domain is DVKVTQSSRYLVKRTGEKVFLECVQDMDHENMFWYRQDPGLGLRLIYFSYDVKMKEKGDIPEGYSVSREKKERFSLILESASTNQTSMYLCASSGRGGGNQPQHFGDGTRLSIL.

This clonotype has ten or more counts. The chain joins TRBV12-3 or TRBV12-4 to TRBJ1-2; D is uncertain. V was trimmed by 3 bases and J by 1 base, leaving 21 bases between them. This CDR3 has 18 amino acids. The CDR3: CASSFRVEAGYNNYGYTF. Written as DNA, the CDR3 is TGTGCCAGCAGTTTTAGGGTAGAGGCAGGCTACAATAACTATGGCTACACCTTC.

This clonotype was detected ten times or more. V gene TRBV7-3 combines with J gene TRBJ2-1; D gene unclear. V was cut by 2 bases and J by 3 bases, with 11 bases left in between. The CDR3 spans 15 residues. CDR1 is SGHTA and CDR2 is FQGTGA in the germline V gene. CDR3 sequence reads: CASSLVAKSYNEQFF. CDR3 coding DNA: TGTGCCAGCAGCTTAGTAGCTAAAAGCTACAATGAGCAGTTCTTC. Complete variable domain (other parts from reference TRBV7-3 and TRBJ2-1): GAGVSQTPSNKVTEKGKYVELRCDPISGHTALYWYRQSLGQGPEFLIYFQGTGAADDSGLPNDRFFAVRPEGSVSTLKIQRTERGDSAVYLCASSLVAKSYNEQFFGPGTRLTVL.

In its sample, this clonotype was seen a few times. V gene TRBV12-3 or TRBV12-4 combines with J gene TRBJ2-3; D remains unclear. The CDR3 runs to 13 residues. V was cut by 4 bases and J by 4 bases, with 9 bases left in between. This CDR3 reads CASSSKDADTQYF. The CDR3 bases are TGTGCCAGCAGTTCAAAGGACGCAGATACGCAGTATTTT.

The chain combines TRBV20-1 with TRBJ1-1; D remains unclear. The germline V and J ends were trimmed by 1 base and 0 bases, with 12 bases remaining between them. Germline assignment: CDR1 DFQATT and CDR2 SNEGSKA (reference sequence). The CDR3 has 15 amino acids. CDR3 coding DNA: TGCAGTGCTAGAGTCGCCTCCTATCTGAACACTGAAGCTTTCTTT. Translation gives CSARVASYLNTEAFF.

The table lists this clonotype with many counts. The chain joins TRBV7-2 to TRBJ2-7; possible D gene TRBD2, 7 bases. Per germline, CDR1 SGHTA and CDR2 FQGNSA. The CDR3 runs 19 residues. V was cut by 6 bases and J by 4 bases, with 31 bases left in between. The CDR3 nucleotides read TGTGCCAGCAGTTTGGGGGCGGGAGCAGAATTGACGGGGGGATACGAGCAGTACTTC. It is translated as CASSLGAGAELTGGYEQYF.

Many counts were recorded for this clonotype. The V and J genes are TRBV7-2 and TRBJ1-6, with a tentative D call TRBD1 (5 bases). V shed 0 bases and J shed 6 bases, with 9 bases lying between them. The germline gives CDR1 SGHTA, CDR2 FQGNSA. The CDR3 contains 15 residues. CDR3 amino acids: CASSLAGRVNSPLHF. DNA for the CDR3: TGTGCCAGCAGCTTAGCTGGCAGGGTTAATTCACCCCTCCACTTT.

In its sample, this clonotype was seen many times. This chain links TRBV12-3 or TRBV12-4 with TRBJ1-2; no clear D. This CDR3 contains 14 residues. V lost 3 bases and J lost 5, with 13 bases in between. CDR3 in amino acids: CASSFSGLGYGYTF. CDR3 coding DNA: TGTGCCAGCAGTTTTTCGGGTTTAGGATATGGCTACACCTTC.

This clonotype occurred many times. The J gene is TRBJ1-1, the V gene TRBV16; D not certain. V shed 0 bases and J shed 8 bases, with 7 bases lying between them. The CDR3 runs to 12 residues. The germline CDR1 and CDR2 sequences are KGHSY and FQNENV. In DNA form, the CDR3 reads TGTGCCAGCAGCCAATCGGGTCGGGAAGCTTTCTTT. Its protein is CASSQSGREAFF. Supplemented by reference TRBV16 and TRBJ1-1, the full variable domain reads GEEVAQTPKHLVRGEGQKAKLYCAPIKGHSYVFWYQQVLKNEFKFLISFQNENVFDETGMPKERFSAKCLPNSPCSLEIQATKLEDSAVYFCASSQSGREAFFGQGTRLTVV.

The chain employs TRBV6-1 and TRBJ2-5; D not certain. The V end was cut by 6 bases, the J end by 6 bases, with 8 bases between. Germline V gives CDR1 MNHNS, CDR2 SASEGT. This CDR3 contains 11 residues. In DNA, the CDR3 is TGTGCCAGCAGCCACGAACAGACCCAGTACTTC. Its translation: CASSHEQTQYF.

This clonotype was detected ten times or more. V is TRBV18 and J is TRBJ2-3; a weak D match, TRBD2 (5 bases). Trimming removed 3 bases at V and 6 bases at J, with 10 bases between. This CDR3 has 13 amino acids. Germline loops: CDR1 KGHSH, CDR2 LQKENI. CDR3 coding DNA: TGTGCCAGCTCACCCACTAGTTCCGATACGCAGTATTTT. Protein product: CASSPTSSDTQYF.

This clonotype was seen repeatedly, ten times or more. J is TRBJ2-5 and V is TRBV20-1, with a possible D match to TRBD1 (6 bases). Trimming took off 6 bases at V and 4 bases at J, with 12 bases between the two ends. CDR1 is DFQATT and CDR2 is SNEGSKA in the germline V gene (reference sequence). The CDR3 covers 12 residues. The CDR3 region is CSAPDRRETQYF. CDR3 DNA sequence: TGCAGTGCCCCTGACAGGCGAGAGACCCAGTACTTC.

The CDR3 sequence is CASSVETGKAGELFF. The CDR3 nucleotides are TGTGCCAGCAGTGTTGAGACAGGAAAAGCCGGGGAGCTGTTTTTT. The chain combines TRBV6-1 with TRBJ2-2; D is possibly TRBD1 (6 bases). This CDR3 is 15 amino acids long. Deletions cut 4 bases from V and 6 bases from J, with 15 bases between. Germline loops: CDR1 MNHNS, CDR2 SASEGT.

The sample holds many counts of this clonotype. This chain uses TRBV6-1 with TRBJ1-1, with 9 bases that match TRBD1. V gave up 7 bases and J gave up 1 base; unmatched junction bases: 13. Germline V gives CDR1 MNHNS, CDR2 SASEGT. The CDR3 has 17 residues. Here the CDR3 reads CASTLDRGRFPNTEAFF. In nucleotides, the CDR3 is TGTGCCAGCACCTTGGACAGGGGTCGCTTCCCGAACACTGAAGCTTTCTTT.

This clonotype has more than one count but fewer than ten. J is TRBJ2-1 and V is TRBV28, with D unresolved. V lost 2 bases, J lost 3 bases, and 11 bases lay in between. The CDR3 covers 15 residues. The germline gives CDR1 MDHEN, CDR2 SYDVKM. In nucleotides, the CDR3 is TGTGCCAGCAGTTTAGGATTTAGTATCTACAATGAGCAGTTCTTC. Its protein product is CASSLGFSIYNEQFF.

For this clonotype: A much more abundant neighbour one base away suggests this may be a read error. The CDR3 bases are TGTGCCAGCAGTAGGACTAGCTCCGAGCAGTCCTTC. Amino acids: CASSRTSSEQSF. The chain has TRBV2 and TRBJ2-7, with 8 positions matching TRBD2. This CDR3 is built from 12 residues. CDR1 is SNHLY and CDR2 is FYNNEI in the germline V gene.

This clonotype turned up a few times. The chain employs TRBV4-2 and TRBJ2-1; D may be TRBD1 (7 bases). Germline CDR1 is LGHNA and CDR2 is YNFKEQ. Deletions cut 7 bases from V and 6 bases from J, with 25 bases between. This CDR3 spans 17 amino acids. The chain's CDR3 is CASTSGGNERAFNEQFF. Here the CDR3 DNA reads TGTGCCAGCACCTCAGGGGGAAACGAGCGGGCTTTCAATGAGCAGTTCTTC.

This clonotype was recorded many times. The rearrangement uses TRBV30 and TRBJ2-3, with D unclear. This CDR3 spans 13 amino acids. The germline V gene has CDR1 GTSNPN and CDR2 SVGIG (reference sequence). Trimming stripped 0 bases from V and 6 bases from J, with 10 bases between. The CDR3 loop is CAWSVLQLDTQYF. The CDR3 DNA reads as TGTGCCTGGAGTGTACTCCAGTTGGATACGCAGTATTTT.

This clonotype occurred many times. The genes are TRBV7-2 and TRBJ2-1; D might be TRBD1 or TRBD2, each matching 7 bases. Trimming pared 3 bases from V and 8 bases from J, leaving 11 bases between. The CDR3 has 13 amino acids. Germline V CDR1 and CDR2: SGHTA, FQGNSA. CDR3 in amino acids: CASSFRGGDEQFF. DNA for the CDR3: TGTGCCAGCAGCTTCAGGGGGGGCGATGAGCAGTTCTTC. Drawing the rest from reference TRBV7-2 and TRBJ2-1, the complete variable domain is GAGVSQSPSNKVTEKGKDVELRCDPISGHTALYWYRQSLGQGLEFLIYFQGNSAPDKSGLPSDRFSAERTGGSVSTLTIQRTQQEDSAVYLCASSFRGGDEQFFGPGTRLTVL.

Note on this clonotype: A read error may explain this, as a much larger clone is one base away. CDR3 in DNA: TGTGCCAGCCGATTAACAGGGGGCGTTCAGTCCCAGCATTTT. Amino acid sequence: CASRLTGGVQSQHF. V gene TRBV6-2 or TRBV6-3 combines with J gene TRBJ1-5; TRBD1 aligns across 9 bases. CDR3 size: 14 residues. CDR1 and CDR2 (germline): MNHEY, SVGEGT.

Of note for this clonotype: This clone may be a read error of a much larger clone one base away. This rearrangement joins TRBV20-1 to TRBJ2-1; unclear D gene. CDR3 length equals 19 residues. Germline lookup yields CDR1 DFQATT and CDR2 SNEGSKA (reference sequence). CDR3 amino acids: CSARDIGPRTRFGYNEQCF. In DNA form, the CDR3 reads TGCAGTGCTAGAGATATCGGGCCTAGAACCCGGTTCGGGTACAATGAGCAGTGCTTC.